This TCR beta chain was sequenced during a study of blood T cell repertoires in COVID-19. Overall study context: The United States, Italy and Spain supplied acute and convalescent COVID-19 samples.

TCRdb's copy holds only in-frame clones and misses some; the assay was immunoSEQ multiplex PCR. The profile shows roughly 170,000 clones, roughly 89% of them singletons. The V end was cut by 2 bases, the J end by 7 bases, with 6 bases between. The CDR3 covers 12 residues. The V gene is TRBV12-3 or TRBV12-4, the J gene TRBJ2-1; no reliable D call. Sequenced sample: peripheral blood. The sequence was obtained from a woman between 18 and 30 years old who had recovered from COVID-19. The CDR3 DNA reads TGTGCCAGCAGTTTACAGACAAATGAGCAGTTCTTC. Residues: CASSLQTNEQFF.